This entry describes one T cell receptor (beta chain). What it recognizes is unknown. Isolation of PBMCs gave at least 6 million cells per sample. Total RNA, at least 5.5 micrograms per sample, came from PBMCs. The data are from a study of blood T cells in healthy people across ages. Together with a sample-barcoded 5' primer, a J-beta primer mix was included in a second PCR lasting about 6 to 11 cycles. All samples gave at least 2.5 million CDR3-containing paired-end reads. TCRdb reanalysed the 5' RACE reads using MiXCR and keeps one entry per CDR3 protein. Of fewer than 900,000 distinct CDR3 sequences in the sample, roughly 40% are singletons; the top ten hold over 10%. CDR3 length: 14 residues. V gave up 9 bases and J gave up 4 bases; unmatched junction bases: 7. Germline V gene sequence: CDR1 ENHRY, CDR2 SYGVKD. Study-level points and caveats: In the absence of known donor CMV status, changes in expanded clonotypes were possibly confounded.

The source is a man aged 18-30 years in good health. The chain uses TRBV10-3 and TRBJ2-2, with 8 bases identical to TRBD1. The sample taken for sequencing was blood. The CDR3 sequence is CAIGTGETTGELFF. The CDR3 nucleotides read TGTGCCATTGGGACAGGCGAAACCACCGGGGAGCTGTTTTTT.